The T cell receptor beta chain described here comes from a study of cytomegalovirus exposure and HLA in healthy donors. Study-level findings and limits: The authors judged a highly shared variant cluster likely a sequencing artifact.

Amplification used 60 Vbeta primers and 13 Jbeta primers. This table comes from immunoSEQ multiplex PCR, and its TCRdb copy is limited to in-frame clones, with some not included. The sample records over 150,000 clones, around 77% being singletons. After removal of 1 base from V and 3 bases from J, the junction contained 6 bases not matched to a gene. CDR1 and CDR2 from the germline V gene are MNHNS and SASEGT. This CDR3 comprises 15 residues. This clone was seen only a few times. Its target is unknown. The chain employs TRBV6-1 and TRBJ2-7, with TRBD2 identical over 7 bases. Source material: PBMCs. The receptor's source is a man aged 30 to 45 in good health and CMV-seropositive. The CDR3 loop is CASSEGASGYYEQYF. CDR3 DNA sequence: TGTGCCAGCAGTGAAGGTGCTAGCGGTTACTACGAGCAGTACTTC.